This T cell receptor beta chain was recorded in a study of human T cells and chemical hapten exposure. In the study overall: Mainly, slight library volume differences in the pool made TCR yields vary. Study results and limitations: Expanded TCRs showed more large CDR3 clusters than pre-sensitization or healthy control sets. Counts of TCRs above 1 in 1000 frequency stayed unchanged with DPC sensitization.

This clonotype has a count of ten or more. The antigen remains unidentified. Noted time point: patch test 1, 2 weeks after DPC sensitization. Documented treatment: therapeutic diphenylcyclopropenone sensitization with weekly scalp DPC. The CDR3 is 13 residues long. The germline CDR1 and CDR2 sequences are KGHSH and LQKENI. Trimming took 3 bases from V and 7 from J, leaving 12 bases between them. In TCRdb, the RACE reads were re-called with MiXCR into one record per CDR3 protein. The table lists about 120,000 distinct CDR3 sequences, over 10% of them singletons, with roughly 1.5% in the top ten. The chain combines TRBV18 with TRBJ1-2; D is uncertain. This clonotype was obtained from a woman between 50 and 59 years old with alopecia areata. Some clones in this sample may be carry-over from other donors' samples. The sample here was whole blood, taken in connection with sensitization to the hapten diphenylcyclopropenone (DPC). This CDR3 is CASSPSLSIGYTF. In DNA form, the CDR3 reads TGTGCCAGCTCACCCTCTCTCAGTATTGGCTACACCTTC.